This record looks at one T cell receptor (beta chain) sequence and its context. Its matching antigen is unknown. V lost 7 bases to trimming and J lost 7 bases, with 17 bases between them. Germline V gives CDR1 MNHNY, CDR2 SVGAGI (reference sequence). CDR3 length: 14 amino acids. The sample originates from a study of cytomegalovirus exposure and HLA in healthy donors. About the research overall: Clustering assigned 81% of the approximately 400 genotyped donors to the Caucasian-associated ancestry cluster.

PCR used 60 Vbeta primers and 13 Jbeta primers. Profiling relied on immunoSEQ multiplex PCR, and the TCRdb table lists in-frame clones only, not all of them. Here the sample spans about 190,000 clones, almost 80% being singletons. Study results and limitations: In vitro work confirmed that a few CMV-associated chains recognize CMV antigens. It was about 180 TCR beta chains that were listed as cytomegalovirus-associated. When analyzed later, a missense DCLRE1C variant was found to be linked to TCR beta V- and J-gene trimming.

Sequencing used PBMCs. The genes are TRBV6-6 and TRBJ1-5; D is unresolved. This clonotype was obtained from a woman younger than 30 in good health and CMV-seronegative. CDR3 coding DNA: TGTGCCAGCACCCCGCAGATTTCCGTGCAGCCCCAGCATTTT. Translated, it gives CASTPQISVQPQHF.